In this sample, the clone carrying this TCR beta chain turned up many times. Its antigen remains unidentified. The entry originates in a study of beta chain features in type 1 diabetes. Sorting that relied on CD45RO/CCR7/CD25/CD127/CD95/CD27 yielded CD4+ naive, central memory, regulatory and stem cell-like memory cells. Trimming took off 2 bases at V and 6 bases at J, with 13 bases between the two ends. Germline CDR1 reads GTSNPN; CDR2 reads SVGIG (reference sequence). The CDR3 has 14 residues. Study conclusions and caveats: Over-representation of high TCR-expressing cells was a possible consequence of cDNA sequencing. Individuals with type 1 diabetes displayed fewer insertions and more deletions at VDJ junctions. All four CD4+ subsets from Type 1 diabetes patients carried moderately but significantly shorter TCRB CDR3s.

Expressed TCRB transcripts were sequenced, since all the RNA that had been isolated was reverse transcribed. Using immunoSEQ multiplex PCR, the repertoire was profiled, and TCRdb retains in-frame clones only, with some absent. The sample has about 170,000 clones; under 9.5% are singletons. The source of this sequence is a man between 18 and 35 years old with type 1 diabetes. Sequenced material: central memory CD4+ T cells from blood. The chain has TRBV30 and TRBJ2-2; unclear D gene. This CDR3 reads CAWSPAASPGELFF. Here the CDR3 DNA reads TGTGCCTGGAGTCCCGCGGCCTCCCCCGGGGAGCTGTTTTTT.